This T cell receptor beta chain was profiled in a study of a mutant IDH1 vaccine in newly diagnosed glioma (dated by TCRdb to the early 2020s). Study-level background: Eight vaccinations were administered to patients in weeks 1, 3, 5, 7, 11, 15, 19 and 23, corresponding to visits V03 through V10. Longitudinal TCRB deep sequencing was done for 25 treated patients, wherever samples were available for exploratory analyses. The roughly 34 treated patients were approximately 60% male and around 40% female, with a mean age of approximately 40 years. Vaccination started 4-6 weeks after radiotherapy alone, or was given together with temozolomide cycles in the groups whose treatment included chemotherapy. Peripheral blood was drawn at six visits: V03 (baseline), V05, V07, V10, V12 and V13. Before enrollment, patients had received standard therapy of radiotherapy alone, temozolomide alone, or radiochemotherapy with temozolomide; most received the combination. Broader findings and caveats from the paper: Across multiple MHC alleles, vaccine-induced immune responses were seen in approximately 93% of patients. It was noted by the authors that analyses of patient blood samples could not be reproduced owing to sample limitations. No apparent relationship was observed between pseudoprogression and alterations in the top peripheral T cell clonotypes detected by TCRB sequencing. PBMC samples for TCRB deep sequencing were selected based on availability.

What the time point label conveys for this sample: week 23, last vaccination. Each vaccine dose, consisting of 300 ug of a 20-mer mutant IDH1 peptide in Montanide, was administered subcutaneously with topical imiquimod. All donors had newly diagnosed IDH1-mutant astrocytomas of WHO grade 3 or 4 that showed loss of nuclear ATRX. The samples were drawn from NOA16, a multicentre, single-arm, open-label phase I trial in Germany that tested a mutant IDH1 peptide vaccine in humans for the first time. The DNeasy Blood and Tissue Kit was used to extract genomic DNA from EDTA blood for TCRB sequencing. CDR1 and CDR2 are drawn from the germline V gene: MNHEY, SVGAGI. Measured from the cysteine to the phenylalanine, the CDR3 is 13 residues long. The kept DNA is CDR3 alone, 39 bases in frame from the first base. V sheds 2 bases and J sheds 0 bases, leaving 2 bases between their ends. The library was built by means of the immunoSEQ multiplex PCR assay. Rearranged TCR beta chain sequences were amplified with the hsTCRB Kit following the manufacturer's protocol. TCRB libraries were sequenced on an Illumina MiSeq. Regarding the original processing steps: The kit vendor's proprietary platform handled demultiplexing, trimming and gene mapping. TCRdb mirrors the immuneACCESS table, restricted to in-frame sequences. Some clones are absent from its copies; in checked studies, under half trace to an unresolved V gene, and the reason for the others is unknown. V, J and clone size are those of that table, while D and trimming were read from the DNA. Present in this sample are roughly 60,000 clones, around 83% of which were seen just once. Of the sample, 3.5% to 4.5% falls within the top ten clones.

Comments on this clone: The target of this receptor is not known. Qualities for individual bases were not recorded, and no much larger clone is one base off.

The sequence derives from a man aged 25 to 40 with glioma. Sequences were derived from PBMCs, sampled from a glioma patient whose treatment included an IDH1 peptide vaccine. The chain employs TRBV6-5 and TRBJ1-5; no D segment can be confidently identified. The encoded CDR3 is CASSYNSNQPQHF. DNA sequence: TGTGCCAGCAGTTACAATAGCAATCAGCCCCAGCATTTT.